This entry lists 28 T cell receptor beta chains sequenced from one sample in a study of blood T cell repertoires in COVID-19. Generated by immunoSEQ multiplex PCR, the TCRdb table keeps only in-frame clones and is missing some. Among roughly 85,000 clones listed, roughly 73% were seen once. Sequenced input: peripheral blood. The receptors were sampled from a human donor in a cohort sampled during active COVID-19.

CDR3 DNA: TGTGCCAGCGGACAGGGTCCAGGGACCCAGTACTTC. It codes for CASGQGPGTQYF. This chain connects TRBV6-6 to TRBJ2-5, with 8 bases fitting TRBD1. Germline loops: CDR1 MNHNY, CDR2 SVGAGI (reference sequence). This CDR3 is 12 amino acids long. V lost 8 bases to trimming and J lost 7 bases; unmatched junction nucleotides: 6.

The chain carries TRBV4-2 and TRBJ2-7, with 14 bases lining up with TRBD2. This CDR3 is built from 16 residues. The germline gives CDR1 LGHNA, CDR2 YNFKEQ. J gave up 3 bases and V 4 bases, and 5 bases lay outside the gene matches. CDR3 DNA sequence: TGTGCCAGCAGCCGGATAGGGACTAGCGGGGGCTACGAGCAGTACTTC. It translates to CASSRIGTSGGYEQYF.

In this sample, this clone turned up a few times. The chain links TRBV5-4 to TRBJ2-7, with D tentatively TRBD1 (8 bases). Germline values: CDR1 SGHNT, CDR2 YYREEE (reference sequence). The CDR3 consists of 15 residues. Trimming stripped 0 bases from V and 3 bases from J, with 13 bases between. CDR3 coding DNA: TGTGCCAGCAGCTTGGAACAGGGGGGGAACTACGAGCAGTACTTC. Encoded protein: CASSLEQGGNYEQYF. Full variable domain (remainder filled in from reference TRBV5-4 and TRBJ2-7): ETGVTQSPTHLIKTRGQQVTLRCSSQSGHNTVSWYQQALGQGPQFIFQYYREEENGRGNFPPRFSGLQFPNYSSELNVNALELDDSALYLCASSLEQGGNYEQYFGPGTRLTVT.

J is TRBJ1-2 and V is TRBV19; no firm D call. Trimming cost V 3 bases and J 8 bases, with 19 bases left between them. Germline CDR1 and CDR2: LNHDA and SQIVND (reference sequence). The CDR3 spans 15 residues. In DNA form, the CDR3 reads TGTGCCAGTAGTATTGGACTGACACCACTGGTGGGCTACACCTTC. As protein: CASSIGLTPLVGYTF.

The chain combines TRBV10-3 with TRBJ2-3; D possibly corresponds to TRBD2 (6 bases). The CDR3 runs 14 residues. Germline CDR1 reads ENHRY; CDR2 reads SYGVKD. The ends were cut back, 6 bases at V and 2 bases at J, with 12 bases in the middle. Written as DNA, the CDR3 is TGTGCCATCAGGATAACTAGCCTCACAGATACGCAGTATTTT. It is translated as CAIRITSLTDTQYF.

The chain recombines TRBV12-3 or TRBV12-4 with TRBJ1-4; 8 nucleotides match TRBD1. This CDR3 has 13 residues. V shed 8 bases and J 6 bases; nucleotides not matched to a gene: 5. The CDR3 sequence is CASGQGRHEKLFF. The CDR3 DNA reads as TGTGCCAGCGGACAGGGACGACATGAAAAACTGTTTTTT.

The chain uses TRBV6-2 or TRBV6-3 and TRBJ2-7, with D tentatively TRBD1 (5 bases). CDR1 is MNHEY and CDR2 is SVGEGT in the germline V gene. The length of the CDR3 is 14 residues. Trimming cost V 5 bases and J 3 bases, with 14 bases left between them. CDR3 protein: CASSHRAQGYEQYF. CDR3 nucleotide sequence: TGTGCCAGCAGTCACCGGGCCCAGGGCTACGAGCAGTACTTC.

The chain couples TRBV30 to TRBJ2-7, with a possible D match to TRBD1 (5 bases). The length of the CDR3 is 12 residues. Germline CDR1 is GTSNPN and CDR2 is SVGIG (reference sequence). V was shortened by 0 bases and J by 3 bases, with 6 bases between the two germline ends. CDR3 bases: TGTGCCTGGAGTGTACAGGACTACGAGCAGTACTTC. Its protein product is CAWSVQDYEQYF. The full variable domain, its missing parts supplied by reference TRBV30 and TRBJ2-7, is SQTIHQWPATLVQPVGSPLSLECTVEGTSNPNLYWYRQAAGRGLQLLFYSVGIGQISSEVPQNLSASRPQDRQFILSSKKLLLSDSGFYLCAWSVQDYEQYFGPGTRLTVT.

The rearrangement joins TRBV11-2 to TRBJ1-6; the D gene is possibly TRBD1 (6 bases). The length of the CDR3 is 13 residues. The V gene lost 4 bases and the J gene lost 10 bases, with 11 bases spanning the gap. In germline, CDR1 is SGHAT, CDR2 FQNNGV. The chain's CDR3 is CASSSYRVSPLHF. DNA of the CDR3: TGTGCCAGCAGCTCTTACAGGGTCTCACCCCTCCACTTT. Full variable domain (remainder filled in from reference TRBV11-2 and TRBJ1-6): EAGVAQSPRYKIIEKRQSVAFWCNPISGHATLYWYQQILGQGPKLLIQFQNNGVVDDSQLPKDRFSAERLKGVDSTLKIQPAKLEDSAVYLCASSSYRVSPLHFGNGTRLTVT.

The chain has TRBV6-5 and TRBJ2-7; D is possibly TRBD2 (6 bases). Between the trimmed V and J ends, which lost 5 bases and 0 bases, there was a span of 14 bases. CDR3 length: 15 residues. Per the germline V gene, CDR1 is MNHEY and CDR2 is SVGAGI. CDR3 sequence reads: CASSNSGRSSYEQYF. The DNA of the CDR3 is TGTGCCAGCAGTAATAGCGGCCGGAGCTCCTACGAGCAGTACTTC.

V gene TRBV7-9 combines with J gene TRBJ2-5; 7 positions match TRBD1. The V gene end was trimmed by 5 bases and the J gene end by 1 base; junction bases not matched to a gene: 10. Germline lookup yields CDR1 SEHNR and CDR2 FQNEAQ (reference sequence). This CDR3 comprises 16 residues. The chain's CDR3 is CASSPTGTAFQETQYF. The CDR3, as DNA: TGTGCCAGCAGCCCAACCGGGACAGCATTCCAAGAGACCCAGTACTTC.

This clone was counted between two and nine times. The genes are TRBV7-2 and TRBJ2-5, with a possible D match to TRBD1 (6 bases). Looked up from germline, CDR1 is SGHTA and CDR2 is FQGNSA. V lost 0 bases and J lost 5, with 19 bases in between. This CDR3 contains 17 residues. The CDR3, as DNA: TGTGCCAGCAGCTTAGCCCCGGCAGGGGCATTGGGGGAGACCCAGTACTTC. Translated: CASSLAPAGALGETQYF.

The rearrangement joins TRBV30 to TRBJ1-1; weak D call: TRBD1 (5 bases). The CDR3 contains 12 residues. The V end lost 7 bases, the J end lost 4 bases, and 13 bases lay between the germline ends. Germline CDR1 reads GTSNPN; CDR2 reads SVGIG (reference sequence). CDR3 residues: CAYFLDSTEAFF. The CDR3 DNA follows: TGTGCCTACTTTCTCGACAGCACTGAAGCTTTCTTT.

V is TRBV10-2 and J is TRBJ2-1; possibly TRBD2 for D (6 bases). From germline, CDR1 is WSHSY and CDR2 SAAADI. Trimming cost V 8 bases and J 4 bases, with 18 bases left between them. The CDR3 has 15 amino acids. The chain's CDR3 is CASGRTGVTYNEQFF. The CDR3 DNA reads as TGCGCCAGCGGGCGGACGGGGGTAACATACAATGAGCAGTTCTTC.

This clone has only a few counts. The rearrangement links TRBV27 to TRBJ2-7, with 8 bases lining up with TRBD2. The CDR3 sequence is 13 residues long. The V gene end was trimmed by 6 bases and the J gene end by 3 bases; junction bases not matched to a gene: 4. CDR1 and CDR2 from the germline V gene are MNHEY and SMNVEV (reference sequence). CDR3 protein: CASRRRGDYEQYF. CDR3 in DNA: TGTGCCAGCAGAAGGCGGGGGGACTACGAGCAGTACTTC.

The chain employs TRBV28 and TRBJ2-7; 7 bases map to TRBD2. J lost 2 bases, V lost 6 bases, and 7 bases had no gene match. Looked up from germline, CDR1 is MDHEN and CDR2 is SYDVKM. This CDR3 comprises 14 residues. CDR3 sequence reads: CASRYSGFAYEQYF. The CDR3 DNA is TGTGCCAGCAGATATAGCGGGTTCGCCTACGAGCAGTACTTC.

A single count supports this clone. The rearrangement joins TRBV9 to TRBJ1-1, with TRBD1 as a possible D gene (6 bases). CDR3 length equals 14 residues. Germline V CDR1 and CDR2: SGDLS, YYNGEE. Between the trimmed V and J ends, which lost 1 base and 5 bases, there was a span of 12 bases. CDR3 coding DNA: TGTGCCAGCAGCGTATCAGGGGTTGGGACTGAAGCTTTCTTT. Its translation: CASSVSGVGTEAFF.

The chain is built from TRBV4-1 and TRBJ1-1, with 7 bases identical to TRBD1. Germline lookup yields CDR1 MGHRA and CDR2 YSYEKL. CDR3 length: 15 amino acids. V lost 5 bases and J lost 8; bases outside the gene matches: 14. The CDR3 spells CASSGRSVGQEEAFF. CDR3 DNA: TGCGCCAGCAGCGGGAGGTCGGTCGGACAGGAAGAAGCTTTCTTT.

This clone was seen only once. This chain links TRBV19 with TRBJ1-1, with 10 bases identical to TRBD1. V lost 0 bases to trimming and J lost 4 bases; unmatched junction nucleotides: 5. CDR1 is LNHDA and CDR2 is SQIVND in the germline V gene (reference sequence). This CDR3 has 16 residues. The CDR3 DNA is TGTGCCAGTAGTATAGATCGGGACAGGGGCGTCACTGAAGCTTTCTTT. As protein: CASSIDRDRGVTEAFF.

This clone was picked up one time. J is TRBJ2-5 and V is TRBV2; the D gene is possibly TRBD1 (5 bases). The germline gives CDR1 SNHLY, CDR2 FYNNEI. This CDR3 is 15 amino acids long. Trimming left V 3 bases short and J 2 bases short, with 13 bases between. The CDR3 DNA follows: TGTGCCAGCAGTGATGGTTGGGGCAGACAAGAGACCCAGTACTTC. As protein: CASSDGWGRQETQYF.

The chain couples TRBV7-2 to TRBJ2-7, with 9 bases lining up with TRBD2. The CDR3 contains 15 residues. The junction had 5 bases not matched to a gene; V was cut back by 2 bases and J by 3 bases. In germline, CDR1 is SGHTA, CDR2 FQGNSA. The CDR3: CASSLMASGIYEQYF. The CDR3, as DNA: TGTGCCAGCAGCTTAATGGCTAGCGGGATCTACGAGCAGTACTTC.

This clone showed up just a few times. This chain connects TRBV2 to TRBJ1-1; D gene ambiguous. Germline values: CDR1 SNHLY, CDR2 FYNNEI. V lost 10 bases, J lost 5 bases, and 23 bases lay in between. The CDR3 is 15 amino acids. The CDR3 region is CATTPEGPAGTEAFF. CDR3 sequence (DNA): TGTGCCACCACTCCAGAGGGCCCGGCGGGGACTGAAGCTTTCTTT.

Written as DNA, the CDR3 is TGTGCCACCAGCAGAGATGCAGGCCCCTACGAGCAGTACTTC. As protein: CATSRDAGPYEQYF. The V and J genes are TRBV15 and TRBJ2-7, with D hard to call. The germline V and J ends were trimmed by 0 bases and 2 bases, with 8 bases remaining between them. Germline-derived CDR1 and CDR2 are LNHNV and YYDKDF (reference sequence). CDR3 length: 14 amino acids.

The V gene is TRBV19, the J gene TRBJ2-1, with 12 bases matching TRBD2. The CDR3 contains 15 residues. The V segment lost 5 bases and the J segment 9 bases; nucleotides outside the gene matches: 8. Germline CDR1 is LNHDA and CDR2 is SQIVND (reference sequence). The CDR3 is CASSASGGAEGEQFF. CDR3 coding DNA: TGTGCCAGTAGTGCTAGCGGGGGGGCAGAGGGTGAGCAGTTCTTC.

This chain links TRBV19 with TRBJ1-2; a weak D match, TRBD1 (5 bases). The CDR3 runs to 15 residues. V was cut by 5 bases and J by 5 bases, with 18 bases left in between. From germline, CDR1 is LNHDA and CDR2 SQIVND (reference sequence). Here the CDR3 DNA reads TGTGCCAGTAGTCCGAGGACAACATTAGAGTATGGCTACACCTTC. It specifies CASSPRTTLEYGYTF.

This clone was counted only a few times. The V call is TRBV24-1, the J call TRBJ2-3; D is unresolved. Trimming removed 2 bases at V and 5 bases at J, with 4 bases between. The CDR3 sequence is 12 residues long. Germline V lookup: CDR1 KGHDR, CDR2 SFDVKD. The CDR3 reads CATSDSQDTQYF. CDR3 sequence (DNA): TGTGCCACCAGTGATTCCCAAGATACGCAGTATTTT.

The J gene is TRBJ2-5, the V gene TRBV18; weak D call: TRBD1 (6 bases). Germline V gives CDR1 KGHSH, CDR2 LQKENI. Trimming took off 4 bases at V and 2 bases at J, with 11 bases between the two ends. CDR3 length equals 14 residues. The CDR3 reads CASSQKQGQETQYF. In nucleotides, the CDR3 is TGTGCCAGCTCACAGAAACAGGGTCAAGAGACCCAGTACTTC.

The chain joins TRBV19 to TRBJ2-7; 9 nucleotides match TRBD1. The germline V gene encodes CDR1 LNHDA and CDR2 SQIVND (reference sequence). Trimming at V came to 4 bases and at J to 2 bases, leaving 3 bases not matched to a gene. This CDR3 comprises 14 residues. CDR3 nucleotides: TGTGCCAGTAGTAGGACAGGGGTAACCTACGAGCAGTACTTC. It translates to CASSRTGVTYEQYF.